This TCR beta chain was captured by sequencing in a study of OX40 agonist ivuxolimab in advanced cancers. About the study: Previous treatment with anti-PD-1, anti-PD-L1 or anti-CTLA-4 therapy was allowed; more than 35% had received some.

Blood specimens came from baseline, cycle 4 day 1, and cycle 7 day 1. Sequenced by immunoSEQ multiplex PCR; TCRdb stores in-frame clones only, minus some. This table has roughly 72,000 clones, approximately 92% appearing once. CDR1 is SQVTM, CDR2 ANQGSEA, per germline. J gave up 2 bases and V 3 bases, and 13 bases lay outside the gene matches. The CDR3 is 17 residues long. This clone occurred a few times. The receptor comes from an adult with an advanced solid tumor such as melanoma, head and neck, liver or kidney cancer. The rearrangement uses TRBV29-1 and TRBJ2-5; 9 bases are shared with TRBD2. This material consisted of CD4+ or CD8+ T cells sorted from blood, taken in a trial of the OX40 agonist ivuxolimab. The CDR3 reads CSVEGGGASNYQETQYF. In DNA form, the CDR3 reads TGCAGCGTTGAGGGCGGGGGGGCCTCCAACTATCAAGAGACCCAGTACTTC.